Listed below are T cell receptor beta chains from one sample, sequenced in a study of blood T cells in healthy people across ages. TCRdb fed the 5' RACE reads into MiXCR, producing one record per CDR3 protein. The sample yields about 1.7 million distinct CDR3 sequences, 28% seen once. Sequencing was performed on blood. These receptors were obtained from a woman aged 30 to 39 in good health. CDR3s include the opening cysteine and the closing phenylalanine or tryptophan. D genes are given only for firm matches. The listing skips clone size in some rows; elsewhere it reads once, few, many or a size class.

clone_size,d_call,j_call,v_call,cdr3_aa,cdr3_nt
few,TRBD2,TRBJ2-5,TRBV28,CASSPWTSGYQETQYF,TGTGCCAGCAGTCCCTGGACTAGCGGGTACCAAGAGACCCAGTACTTC
few,-,TRBJ1-2,TRBV25-1,CASSDPRVGEALIPGGYTF,TGTGCCAGCAGTGACCCCCGGGTAGGGGAGGCCCTGATCCCGGGAGGCTACACCTTC
-,TRBD2,TRBJ2-1,TRBV30,CARSGGGSINEQFF,TGTGCCCGGAGTGGCGGCGGGAGCATCAATGAGCAGTTCTTC
-,TRBD1,TRBJ2-5,TRBV5-6,CASSLQQGETQYF,TGTGCCAGCAGCTTGCAACAGGGGGAGACCCAGTACTTC
-,-,TRBJ2-1,TRBV18,CASSPIERQLPFF,TGCGCCAGCTCACCAATCGAGCGACAGTTGCCGTTCTTC
-,-,TRBJ2-5,TRBV20-1,CSTKGVGEQYF,TGCAGCACTAAGGGGGTGGGGGAGCAGTACTTC
few,-,TRBJ2-5,TRBV5-1,CASSSGSDGTQYF,TGCGCCAGCAGCTCGGGCAGTGATGGGACCCAGTACTTC
once,-,TRBJ2-1,TRBV24-1,CATSNLREQFF,TGTGCCACCAGTAATTTACGTGAGCAGTTCTTC
few,-,TRBJ2-3,TRBV7-2,CASSSSGYTQYF,TGTGCCAGCAGCTCAAGCGGATATACGCAGTATTTT
many,-,TRBJ2-7,TRBV20-1,CSAKTAYSYEQYF,TGCAGTGCTAAGACGGCTTACTCCTACGAGCAGTACTTC
-,-,TRBJ1-1,TRBV6-2/TRBV6-3,CASSDQTNTEAFF,TGTGCCAGCAGCGACCAGACTAACACTGAAGCTTTCTTT
few,-,TRBJ2-5,TRBV7-2,CASSLNRARETQYF,TGTGCCAGCAGCTTGAACAGGGCAAGAGAGACCCAGTACTTC
once,-,TRBJ1-1,TRBV5-1,CANSLTGITEAFF,TGCGCCAACAGCCTCACAGGGATCACTGAAGCTTTCTTT
many,-,TRBJ2-1,TRBV6-6,CASTRDWGNEQFF,TGTGCCAGCACCCGGGACTGGGGTAATGAGCAGTTCTTC
many,-,TRBJ2-1,TRBV10-3,CAISESTVEDEQFF,TGTGCCATCAGTGAGTCGACAGTGGAGGATGAGCAGTTCTTC
few,TRBD2,TRBJ2-2,TRBV7-2,CASTGASGGAGAGELFF,TGTGCCAGCACTGGTGCTAGCGGGGGGGCCGGAGCCGGGGAGCTGTTTTTT
-,-,TRBJ2-7,TRBV18,CASSPYNNYEQYF,TGTGCCAGCTCACCATATAACAACTACGAGCAGTACTTC
-,TRBD2,TRBJ2-5,TRBV20-1,CSARDNGGETQYF,TGCAGTGCTAGAGATAACGGGGGGGAGACCCAGTACTTC
-,-,TRBJ1-5,TRBV20-1,CSARGFAVGDQPQHF,TGCAGTGCCCGAGGGTTCGCAGTCGGTGATCAGCCCCAGCATTTT
few,-,TRBJ2-1,TRBV10-1,CASSERSGSGEQFF,TGCGCCAGCAGTGAAAGAAGCGGCTCCGGTGAGCAGTTCTTC
few,-,TRBJ2-3,TRBV4-1,CASSQDPTAARPDVDTQYF,TGCGCCAGCAGCCAAGACCCCACCGCGGCTCGGCCGGATGTAGATACGCAGTATTTT
few,TRBD1,TRBJ1-5,TRBV6-2/TRBV6-3,CASSYRDRGNGGNQPQHF,TGTGCCAGCAGTTACCGGGACAGGGGGAATGGCGGCAATCAGCCCCAGCATTTT
few,-,TRBJ2-1,TRBV6-6,CASKKNRDSYNEQFF,TGTGCCAGCAAAAAGAACAGGGATAGTTACAATGAGCAGTTCTTC
-,TRBD2,TRBJ2-1,TRBV7-9,CASQGTGLAYNEQFF,TGTGCCAGCCAAGGAACGGGACTAGCCTACAATGAGCAGTTCTTC
-,-,TRBJ1-1,TRBV5-1,CASSLTGVPNTEAFF,TGCGCCAGCAGCTTAACGGGGGTCCCGAACACTGAAGCTTTCTTT
few,TRBD2,TRBJ2-3,TRBV20-1,CSAHRTSGKGYTQYF,TGCAGTGCTCATCGGACTAGCGGGAAAGGGTATACGCAGTATTTT
many,TRBD2,TRBJ2-1,TRBV7-2,CASSLLALRNEQFF,TGTGCCAGCAGCCTACTAGCGCTTCGGAATGAGCAGTTCTTC
-,TRBD2,TRBJ2-1,TRBV20-1,CSARDLAGNSYNGQFF,TGCAGTGCTAGAGACCTAGCGGGGAACTCCTACAATGGGCAGTTCTTC
many,TRBD2,TRBJ2-7,TRBV12-3/TRBV12-4,CASSRWTSGTYEQYF,TGTGCCAGCAGCCGCTGGACTAGCGGGACCTACGAGCAGTACTTC
-,-,TRBJ2-3,TRBV20-1,CSARDPFGGGALTDTQYF,TGCAGTGCTAGAGACCCTTTTGGGGGGGGGGCCCTCACAGATACGCAGTATTTT
few,-,TRBJ1-2,TRBV25-1,CASSDLGLTNYGHTF,TGTGCCAGCAGTGATCTTGGCTTGACTAACTATGGCCACACCTTC
-,-,TRBJ2-1,TRBV6-5,CASSRFDNKQFF,TGTGCCAGCAGCAGATTTGACAATAAGCAGTTCTTC
-,-,TRBJ1-5,TRBV4-1,CASSQSQRSNQPQHF,TGCGCCAGCAGCCAATCACAGCGAAGCAATCAGCCCCAGCATTTT
many,TRBD2,TRBJ2-7,TRBV12-3/TRBV12-4,CASSLGLAGASEQYF,TGTGCCAGCAGTTTAGGACTAGCGGGAGCTAGTGAGCAGTACTTC
few,-,TRBJ1-2,TRBV19,CASSIVTLGGYTF,TGTGCCAGTAGTATAGTAACACTCGGTGGCTACACCTTC
few,-,TRBJ2-3,TRBV19,CASMGGADTQYF,TGTGCCAGTATGGGGGGCGCAGATACGCAGTATTTT
few,TRBD2,TRBJ2-5,TRBV4-1,CASSQVRTSRETQYF,TGCGCCAGCAGCCAAGTCCGGACTAGCCGTGAGACCCAGTACTTC
-,TRBD2,TRBJ2-2,TRBV30,CAWRYKGRDTGELFF,TGTGCCTGGAGATACAAGGGGAGGGACACCGGGGAGCTGTTTTTT
-,TRBD2,TRBJ2-5,TRBV20-1,CSARDAREGQETQYF,TGCAGTGCTAGAGACGCGCGGGAGGGCCAAGAGACCCAGTACTTC
-,-,TRBJ2-4,TRBV20-1,CSANLIAKNIQYF,TGCAGTGCTAACCTAATAGCCAAAAACATTCAGTACTTC
many,-,TRBJ1-4,TRBV5-6,CASRPTGTNEKLFF,TGTGCCAGCAGACCGACTGGGACTAATGAAAAACTGTTTTTT
-,-,TRBJ1-1,TRBV6-5,CASSAQAGGRRAFF,TGTGCCAGCAGCGCGCAAGCGGGGGGGAGGAGAGCTTTCTTT
few,TRBD2,TRBJ2-3,TRBV2,CASFPGLAGDTQYF,TGTGCCAGCTTTCCTGGACTAGCGGGAGATACGCAGTATTTT
-,-,TRBJ1-2,TRBV3-1,CASSQSTVGYGYTF,TGTGCCAGCAGCCAATCGACAGTCGGGTATGGCTACACCTTC
few,TRBD1,TRBJ2-3,TRBV5-1,CASSPTGDPFTDTQYF,TGCGCCAGCAGCCCTACAGGGGACCCCTTCACAGATACGCAGTATTTT
-,TRBD1,TRBJ2-5,TRBV7-2,CASSARTGQEQYF,TGTGCCAGCAGCGCACGGACAGGGCAAGAGCAGTACTTC
-,-,TRBJ2-1,TRBV6-2/TRBV6-3,CASSYSAGWYNEQFF,TGTGCCAGCAGTTACTCCGCGGGATGGTACAATGAGCAGTTCTTC
-,-,TRBJ2-4,TRBV3-1,CASSQGGDPEDIQYF,TGTGCCAGCAGCCAAGGTGGGGACCCGGAAGACATTCAGTACTTC
-,-,TRBJ2-5,TRBV20-1,CSAIITGGGTQYF,TGCAGTGCTATAATAACAGGGGGGGGGACCCAGTACTTC
few,TRBD2,TRBJ2-3,TRBV7-2,CASSTNGLATDTQYF,TGTGCCAGCAGCACGAACGGACTAGCCACAGATACGCAGTATTTT
-,-,TRBJ1-2,TRBV24-1,CATSDARGERYGYTF,TGTGCCACCAGTGATGCGAGGGGGGAACGGTATGGCTACACCTTC
-,-,TRBJ1-2,TRBV20-1,CSARGGDTNYGYTF,TGCAGTGCTAGAGGGGGGGACACTAACTATGGCTACACCTTC
few,-,TRBJ1-2,TRBV9,CASSVGHIYTF,TGTGCCAGCAGCGTAGGGCACATATACACCTTC
few,-,TRBJ1-2,TRBV20-1,CSAGSGDGYTF,TGCAGTGCGGGATCAGGGGATGGCTACACCTTC
few,TRBD1,TRBJ2-3,TRBV4-3,CASSQDTVGQGANTQYF,TGCGCCAGCAGCCAAGATACCGTCGGGCAGGGGGCGAATACGCAGTATTTT
-,TRBD1,TRBJ1-4,TRBV12-3/TRBV12-4,CASSRNRGGSNQKLFF,TGTGCCAGCAGCAGGAACAGGGGCGGGTCGAATCAAAAACTGTTTTTT
-,TRBD2,TRBJ2-1,TRBV10-3,CAASGLAGKNEQFF,TGTGCCGCATCGGGGTTAGCGGGAAAAAATGAGCAGTTCTTC
many,TRBD2,TRBJ2-1,TRBV20-1,CSASPFSGGPNEQFF,TGCAGTGCGAGCCCCTTTAGCGGGGGGCCGAATGAGCAGTTCTTC
many,-,TRBJ2-7,TRBV7-2,CASSWARSSEQYF,TGTGCCAGCAGCTGGGCGAGGAGCAGCGAGCAGTACTTC
-,TRBD1,TRBJ2-1,TRBV24-1,CATSEGTGGEFYEQFF,TGTGCCACCAGTGAAGGGACAGGGGGCGAGTTCTATGAGCAGTTCTTC